Detailed here is one T cell receptor beta chain. Its specificity is unknown. This sample was taken from a study of T cell responses to AZD1222 COVID-19 vaccine. Sequencing used immunoSEQ multiplex PCR; TCRdb keeps in-frame clones, though not all of them. The sample includes 200,000 to 250,000 clones, about 92% of them seen just once. Germline CDR1 and CDR2: MNHNY and SVGAGI (reference sequence). The CDR3 is made up of 13 amino acids. The V end lost 7 bases, the J end lost 5 bases, and 12 bases lay between the germline ends. Study results and caveats: Donors were largely white British and mainly female; clonal diversity was possibly underestimated.

The TCR comes from an adult in good health. The chain combines TRBV6-6 with TRBJ1-5; no clear D. The starting material was peripheral blood, obtained on day 0 of MenACWY control vaccination. CDR3 loop: CASTDTTHQPQHF. The CDR3 bases are TGTGCCAGCACCGACACAACCCATCAGCCCCAGCATTTT.